Here is one T cell receptor (beta chain) with its context. The CDR3 loop spans 16 amino acids. CDR1 and CDR2 (germline): WSHSY, SAAADI. V lost 3 bases and J lost 0; bases outside the gene matches: 7. The data were produced by immunoSEQ multiplex PCR, yet TCRdb's version contains in-frame clones alone and is incomplete. The data show under 130,000 clones, approximately 80% seen once. This record comes from a study of blood T cell repertoires in COVID-19. Study information: Both acute and convalescent COVID-19 samples were obtained from the United States, Italy and Spain.

The sequenced material came from peripheral blood. The clonotype was recovered from a man older than 75 with acute or convalescent COVID-19. This sequence joins TRBV10-2 and TRBJ2-7; TRBD1 aligns across 8 bases. The CDR3 nucleotides read TGCGCCAGCAGTGACCGGGACAGGAGTTTCTCCTACGAGCAGTACTTC. Its protein product is CASSDRDRSFSYEQYF.